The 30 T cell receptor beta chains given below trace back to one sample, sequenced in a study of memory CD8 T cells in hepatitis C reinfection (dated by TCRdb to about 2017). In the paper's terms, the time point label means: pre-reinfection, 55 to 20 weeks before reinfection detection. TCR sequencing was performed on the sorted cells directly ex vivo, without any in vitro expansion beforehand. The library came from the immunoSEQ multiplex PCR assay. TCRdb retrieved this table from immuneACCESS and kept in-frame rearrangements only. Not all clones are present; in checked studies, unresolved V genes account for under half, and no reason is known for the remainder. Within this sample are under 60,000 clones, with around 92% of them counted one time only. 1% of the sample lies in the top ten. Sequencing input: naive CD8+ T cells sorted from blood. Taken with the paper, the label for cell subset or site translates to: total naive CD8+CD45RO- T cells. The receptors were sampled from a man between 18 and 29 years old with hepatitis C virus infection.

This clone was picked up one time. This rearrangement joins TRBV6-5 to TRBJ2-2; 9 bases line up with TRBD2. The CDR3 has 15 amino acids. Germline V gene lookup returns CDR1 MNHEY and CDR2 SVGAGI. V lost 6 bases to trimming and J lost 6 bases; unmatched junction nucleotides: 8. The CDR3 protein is CASSRGGAGAGELFF. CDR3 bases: TGTGCCAGCAGCCGCGGGGGGGCCGGAGCCGGGGAGCTGTTTTTT.

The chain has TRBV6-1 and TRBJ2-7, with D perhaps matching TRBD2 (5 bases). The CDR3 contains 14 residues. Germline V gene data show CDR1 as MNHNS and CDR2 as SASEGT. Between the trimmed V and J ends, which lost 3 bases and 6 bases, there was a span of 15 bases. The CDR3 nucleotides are TGTGCCAGCAGTGACATGCCTAGCATAGGCGAGCAGTACGTC. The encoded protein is CASSDMPSIGEQYV.

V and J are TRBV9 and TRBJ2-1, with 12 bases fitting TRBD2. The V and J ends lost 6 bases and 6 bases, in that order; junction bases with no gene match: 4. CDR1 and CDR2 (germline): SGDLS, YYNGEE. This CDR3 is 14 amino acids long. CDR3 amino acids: CASKPSGGVNEQFF. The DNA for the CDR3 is TGTGCCAGCAAACCTAGCGGGGGGGTCAATGAGCAGTTCTTC. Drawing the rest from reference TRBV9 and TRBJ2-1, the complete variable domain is DSGVTQTPKHLITATGQRVTLRCSPRSGDLSVYWYQQSLDQGLQFLIQYYNGEERAKGNILERFSAQQFPDLHSELNLSSLELGDSALYFCASKPSGGVNEQFFGPGTRLTVL.

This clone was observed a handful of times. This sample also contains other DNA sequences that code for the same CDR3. The CDR3 DNA sequence: TGCAGTGCCCCGGACACTGAAGCTTTCTTT. This sequence encodes CSAPDTEAFF. This rearrangement joins TRBV20-1 to TRBJ1-1; no clear D. CDR3 length: 10 residues. V was clipped by 6 bases and J by 3 bases, with 5 bases between them. Germline V gene lookup returns CDR1 DFQATT and CDR2 SNEGSKA (reference sequence).

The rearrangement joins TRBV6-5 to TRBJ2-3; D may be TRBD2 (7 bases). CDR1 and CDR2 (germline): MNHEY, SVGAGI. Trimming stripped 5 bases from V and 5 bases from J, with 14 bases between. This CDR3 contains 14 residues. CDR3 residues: CASSISGEGDTQYF. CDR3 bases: TGTGCCAGCAGTATATCAGGGGAGGGAGATACGCAGTATTTT.

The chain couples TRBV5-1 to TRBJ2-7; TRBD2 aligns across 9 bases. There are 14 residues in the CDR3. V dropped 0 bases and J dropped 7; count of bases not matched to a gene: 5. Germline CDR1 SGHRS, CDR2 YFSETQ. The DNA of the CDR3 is TGCGCCAGCAGCTTGGGTAGCGGGAGTACGGAGCAGTACTTC. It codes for CASSLGSGSTEQYF.

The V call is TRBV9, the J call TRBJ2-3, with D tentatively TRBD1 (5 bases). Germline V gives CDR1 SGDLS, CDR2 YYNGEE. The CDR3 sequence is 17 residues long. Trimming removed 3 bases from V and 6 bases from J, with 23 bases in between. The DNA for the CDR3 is TGTGCCAGCAGCGGCGAAATGGGGCACCATTTGAGGGATACGCAGTATTTT. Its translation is CASSGEMGHHLRDTQYF.

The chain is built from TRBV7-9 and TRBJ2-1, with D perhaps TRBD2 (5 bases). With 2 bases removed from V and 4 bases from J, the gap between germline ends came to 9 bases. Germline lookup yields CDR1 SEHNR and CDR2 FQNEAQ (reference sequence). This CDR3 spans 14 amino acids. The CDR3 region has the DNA TGTGCCAGCAGCTTACCACTAGAATACAATGAGCAGTTCTTC. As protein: CASSLPLEYNEQFF.

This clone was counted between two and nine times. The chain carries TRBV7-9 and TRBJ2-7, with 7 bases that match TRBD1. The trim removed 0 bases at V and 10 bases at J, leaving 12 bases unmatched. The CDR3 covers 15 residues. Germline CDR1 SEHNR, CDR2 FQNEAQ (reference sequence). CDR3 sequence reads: CASSLATGVIIEQYV. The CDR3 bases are TGTGCCAGCAGCTTAGCTACAGGGGTAATAATCGAACAGTACGTC.

CDR3 sequence reads: CASSLARGGDGYTF. The CDR3 region has the DNA TGTGCCAGCAGCTTAGCGCGGGGAGGGGATGGCTACACCTTC. The chain employs TRBV7-8 and TRBJ1-2; D may be TRBD1 (5 bases). Trimming cost V 0 bases and J 6 bases, with 11 bases left between them. CDR1 and CDR2 from the germline V gene are SGHVS and FQNEAQ. The CDR3 length is 14 residues. The full variable domain, in which reference TRBV7-8 and TRBJ1-2 provide the parts outside the CDR3, is GAGVSQSPRYKVAKRGQDVALRCDPISGHVSLFWYQQALGQGPEFLTYFQNEAQLDKSGLPSDRFFAERPEGSVSTLKIQRTQQEDSAVYLCASSLARGGDGYTFGSGTRLTVV.

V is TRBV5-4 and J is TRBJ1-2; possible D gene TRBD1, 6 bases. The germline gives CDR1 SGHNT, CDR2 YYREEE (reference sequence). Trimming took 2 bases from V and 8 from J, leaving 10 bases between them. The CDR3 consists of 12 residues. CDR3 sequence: CASSLGGRGYTF. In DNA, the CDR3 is TGTGCCAGCAGCTTAGGGGGTCGAGGCTACACCTTC.

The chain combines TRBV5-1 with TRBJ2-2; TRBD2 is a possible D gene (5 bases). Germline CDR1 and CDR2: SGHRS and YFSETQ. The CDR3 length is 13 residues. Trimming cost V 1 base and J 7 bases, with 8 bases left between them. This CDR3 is CASSLRESGELFF. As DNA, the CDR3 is TGCGCCAGCAGCTTGAGGGAGAGCGGGGAGCTGTTTTTT.

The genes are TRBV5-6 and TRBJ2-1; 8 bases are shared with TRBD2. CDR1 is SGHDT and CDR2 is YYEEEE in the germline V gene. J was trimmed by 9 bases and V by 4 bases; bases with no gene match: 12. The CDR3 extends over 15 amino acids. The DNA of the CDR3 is TGTGCCAGCAGCCCCTACGGGGGGGTTGATCCTGAGCAGTTCTTC. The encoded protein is CASSPYGGVDPEQFF.

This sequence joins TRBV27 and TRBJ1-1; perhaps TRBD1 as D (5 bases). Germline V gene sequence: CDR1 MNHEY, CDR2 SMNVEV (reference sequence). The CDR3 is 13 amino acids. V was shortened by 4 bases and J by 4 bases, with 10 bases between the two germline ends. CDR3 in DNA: TGTGCCAGCAGTTGGAGGGGAGGCACTGAAGCTTTCTTT. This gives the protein CASSWRGGTEAFF.

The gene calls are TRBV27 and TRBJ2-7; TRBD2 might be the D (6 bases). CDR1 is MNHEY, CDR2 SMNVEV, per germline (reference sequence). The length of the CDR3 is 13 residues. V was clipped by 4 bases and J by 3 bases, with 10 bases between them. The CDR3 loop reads CASSSRGLYEQYF. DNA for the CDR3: TGTGCCAGCAGTTCCCGGGGACTCTACGAGCAGTACTTC.

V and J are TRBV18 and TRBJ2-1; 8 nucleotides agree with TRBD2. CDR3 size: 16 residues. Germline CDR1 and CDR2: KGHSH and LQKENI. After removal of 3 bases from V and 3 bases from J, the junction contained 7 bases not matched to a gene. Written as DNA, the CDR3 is TGTGCCAGCTCACCGATAGCGGGGACACACTACAATGAGCAGTTCTTC. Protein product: CASSPIAGTHYNEQFF.

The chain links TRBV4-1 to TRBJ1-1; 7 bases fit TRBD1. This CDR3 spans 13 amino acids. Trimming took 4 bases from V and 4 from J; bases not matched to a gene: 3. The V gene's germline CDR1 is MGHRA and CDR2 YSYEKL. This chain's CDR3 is CASSRPGGTEAFF. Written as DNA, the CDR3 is TGCGCCAGCAGCCGTCCAGGGGGCACTGAAGCTTTCTTT.

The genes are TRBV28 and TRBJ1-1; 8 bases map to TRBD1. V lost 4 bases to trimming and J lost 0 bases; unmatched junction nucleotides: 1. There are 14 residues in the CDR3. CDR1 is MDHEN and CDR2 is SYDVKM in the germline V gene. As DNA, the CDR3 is TGTGCCAGCAGTTACAGGGGGGTGAACACTGAAGCTTTCTTT. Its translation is CASSYRGVNTEAFF.

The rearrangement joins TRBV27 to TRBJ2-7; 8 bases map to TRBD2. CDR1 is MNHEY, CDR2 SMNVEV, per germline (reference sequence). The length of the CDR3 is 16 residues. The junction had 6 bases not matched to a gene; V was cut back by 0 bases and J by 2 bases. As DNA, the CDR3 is TGTGCCAGCAGTTTATCCATCGGGAGGGCAACCTACGAGCAGTACTTC. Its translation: CASSLSIGRATYEQYF.

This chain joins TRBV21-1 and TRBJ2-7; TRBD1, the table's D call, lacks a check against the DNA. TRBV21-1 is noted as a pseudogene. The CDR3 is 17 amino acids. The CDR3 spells CASSTSRDSVGRCEQYV. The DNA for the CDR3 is TGTGCCAGCAGCACCTCCCGGGACAGCGTCGGCCGGTGCGAGCAGTACGTC.

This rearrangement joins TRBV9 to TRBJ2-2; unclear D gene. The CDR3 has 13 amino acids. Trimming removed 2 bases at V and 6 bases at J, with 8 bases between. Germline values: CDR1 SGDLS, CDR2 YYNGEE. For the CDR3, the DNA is TGTGCCAGCAGCGTCGGTGGAGCCGGGGAGCTGTTTTTT. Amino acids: CASSVGGAGELFF.

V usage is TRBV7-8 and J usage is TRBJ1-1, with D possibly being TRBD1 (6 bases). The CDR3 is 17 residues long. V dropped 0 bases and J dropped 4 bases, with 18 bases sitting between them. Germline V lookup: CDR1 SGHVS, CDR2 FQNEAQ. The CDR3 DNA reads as TGTGCCAGCAGCTTAGCCCCCGGGACACCCCTCAGCACTGAAGCTTTCTTT. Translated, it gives CASSLAPGTPLSTEAFF.

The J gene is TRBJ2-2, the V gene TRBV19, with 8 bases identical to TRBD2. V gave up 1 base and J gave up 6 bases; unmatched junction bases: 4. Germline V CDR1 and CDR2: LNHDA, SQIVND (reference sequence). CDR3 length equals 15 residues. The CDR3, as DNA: TGTGCCAGTAGTATAGCCCTTAGCGGGGCCGGGGAGCTGTTTTTT. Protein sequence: CASSIALSGAGELFF.

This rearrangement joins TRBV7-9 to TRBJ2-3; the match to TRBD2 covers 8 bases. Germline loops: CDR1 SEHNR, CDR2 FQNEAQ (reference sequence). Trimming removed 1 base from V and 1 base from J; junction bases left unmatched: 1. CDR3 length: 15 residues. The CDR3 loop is CASSLDGGGTDTQYF. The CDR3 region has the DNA TGTGCCAGCAGCTTAGACGGGGGGGGCACAGATACGCAGTATTTT.

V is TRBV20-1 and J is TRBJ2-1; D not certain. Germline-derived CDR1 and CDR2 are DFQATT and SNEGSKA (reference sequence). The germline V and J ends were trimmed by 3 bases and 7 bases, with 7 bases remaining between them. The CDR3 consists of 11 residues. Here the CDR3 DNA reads TGCAGTGCTAGCGTACAGAATGAGCAGTTCTTC. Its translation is CSASVQNEQFF.

This CDR3 reads CASSPLPSDRAGYGYTF. The CDR3 DNA is TGTGCCAGCAGCCCCCTACCGTCGGACAGGGCGGGCTATGGCTACACCTTC. The chain uses TRBV27 and TRBJ1-2; 8 bases are a match to TRBD1. The CDR3 length is 17 residues. J lost 4 bases, V lost 6 bases, and 16 bases had no gene match. The germline CDR1 and CDR2 sequences are MNHEY and SMNVEV (reference sequence).

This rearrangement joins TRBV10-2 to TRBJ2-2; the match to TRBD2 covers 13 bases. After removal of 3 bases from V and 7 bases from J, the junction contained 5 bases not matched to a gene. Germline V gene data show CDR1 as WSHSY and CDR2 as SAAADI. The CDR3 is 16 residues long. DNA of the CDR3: TGCGCCAGCAGTGAACTAGCGGGAGGGCCGGGCGGGGAGCTGTTTTTT. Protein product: CASSELAGGPGGELFF.

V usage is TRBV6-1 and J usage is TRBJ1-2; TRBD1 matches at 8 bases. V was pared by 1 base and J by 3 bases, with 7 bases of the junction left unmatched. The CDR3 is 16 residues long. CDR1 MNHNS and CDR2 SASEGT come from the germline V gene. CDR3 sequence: CASSEEGSGGYYGYTF. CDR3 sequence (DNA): TGTGCCAGCAGTGAAGAGGGGTCAGGGGGCTACTATGGCTACACCTTC.

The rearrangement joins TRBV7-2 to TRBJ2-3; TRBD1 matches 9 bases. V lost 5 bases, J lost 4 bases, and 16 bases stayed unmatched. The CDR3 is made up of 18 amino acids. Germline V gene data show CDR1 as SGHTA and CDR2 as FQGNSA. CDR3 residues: CASSVSETGGRISDTQYF. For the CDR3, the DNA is TGTGCCAGCAGCGTAAGCGAGACAGGGGGAAGAATATCAGATACGCAGTATTTT. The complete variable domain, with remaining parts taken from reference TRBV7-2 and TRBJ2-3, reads GAGVSQSPSNKVTEKGKDVELRCDPISGHTALYWYRQSLGQGLEFLIYFQGNSAPDKSGLPSDRFSAERTGGSVSTLTIQRTQQEDSAVYLCASSVSETGGRISDTQYFGPGTRLTVL.

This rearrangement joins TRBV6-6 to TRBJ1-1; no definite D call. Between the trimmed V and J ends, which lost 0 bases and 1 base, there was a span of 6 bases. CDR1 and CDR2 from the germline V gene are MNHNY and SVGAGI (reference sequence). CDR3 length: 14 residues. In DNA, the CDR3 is TGTGCCAGCAGTTACTCGAACGGGAACACTGAAGCTTTCTTT. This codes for CASSYSNGNTEAFF.